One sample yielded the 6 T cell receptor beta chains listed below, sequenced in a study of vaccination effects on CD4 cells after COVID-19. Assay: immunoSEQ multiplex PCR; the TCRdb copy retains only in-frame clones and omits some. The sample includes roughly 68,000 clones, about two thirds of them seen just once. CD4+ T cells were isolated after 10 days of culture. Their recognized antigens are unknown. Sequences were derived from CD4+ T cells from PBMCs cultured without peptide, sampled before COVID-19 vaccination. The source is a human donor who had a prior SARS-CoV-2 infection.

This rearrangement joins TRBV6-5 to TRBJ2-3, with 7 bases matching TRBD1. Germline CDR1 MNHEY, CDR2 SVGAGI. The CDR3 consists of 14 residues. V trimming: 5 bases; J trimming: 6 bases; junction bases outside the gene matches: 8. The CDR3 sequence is CASSRDLRGDTQYF. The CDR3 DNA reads TGTGCCAGCAGTCGGGACCTCAGGGGGGATACGCAGTATTTT.

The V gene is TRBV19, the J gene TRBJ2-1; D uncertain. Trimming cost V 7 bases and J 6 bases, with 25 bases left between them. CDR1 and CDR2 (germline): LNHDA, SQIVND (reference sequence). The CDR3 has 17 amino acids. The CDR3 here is CASTGRRERASSNEQFF. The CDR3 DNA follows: TGTGCCAGTACCGGGCGTAGGGAAAGGGCTTCGAGCAATGAGCAGTTCTTC.

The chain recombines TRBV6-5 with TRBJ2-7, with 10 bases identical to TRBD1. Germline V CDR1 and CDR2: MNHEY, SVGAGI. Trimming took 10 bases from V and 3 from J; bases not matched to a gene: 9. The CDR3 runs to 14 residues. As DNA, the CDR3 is TGTGCCACCGGACGGGACAGGGGAATCTACGAGCAGTACTTC. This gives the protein CATGRDRGIYEQYF.

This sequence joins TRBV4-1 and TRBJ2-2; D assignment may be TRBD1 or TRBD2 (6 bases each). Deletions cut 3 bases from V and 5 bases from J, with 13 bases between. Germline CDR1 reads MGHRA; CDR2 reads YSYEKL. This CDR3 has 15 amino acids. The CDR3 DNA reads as TGCGCCAGCAGCCAGAGAGGGGGGACTACCGGGGAGCTGTTTTTT. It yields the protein CASSQRGGTTGELFF.

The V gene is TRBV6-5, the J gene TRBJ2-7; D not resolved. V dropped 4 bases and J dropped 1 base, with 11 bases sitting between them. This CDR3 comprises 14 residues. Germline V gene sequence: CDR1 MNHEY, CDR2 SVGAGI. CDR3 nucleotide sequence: TGTGCCAGCAGTTCGAAGACCGTTTCCTACGAGCAGTACTTC. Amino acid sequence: CASSSKTVSYEQYF.

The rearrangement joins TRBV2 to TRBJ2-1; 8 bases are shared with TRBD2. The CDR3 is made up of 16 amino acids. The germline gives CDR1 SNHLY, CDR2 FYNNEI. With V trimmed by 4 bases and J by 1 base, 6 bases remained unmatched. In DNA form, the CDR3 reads TGTGCCAGCAGTGTGATAGCGGGGACATCCTACAATGAGCAGTTCTTC. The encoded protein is CASSVIAGTSYNEQFF.